These 10 T cell receptor beta chains were all obtained from the same sample, sequenced in a study of T-cell memory formation after mild COVID-19. TCRdb called the 5' RACE reads again in MiXCR, with one record for every CDR3 protein. The sample holds 350,000 to 500,000 distinct CDR3 sequences, about 22% seen once. The sample taken for sequencing was PBMCs or a T cell subset sorted from them (not recorded which). These receptors originate from an adult woman who had mild COVID-19 (a few samples of this study predate the infection). Cell type and time point are not known.

The rearrangement joins TRBV5-4 to TRBJ2-1; perhaps TRBD1 as D (6 bases). The germline gives CDR1 SGHNT, CDR2 YYREEE (reference sequence). This CDR3 is built from 12 residues. The V and J ends lost 4 bases and 10 bases respectively, with 12 bases between them. The CDR3 region is CASSKGHGEQFF. CDR3 bases: TGTGCCAGCAGCAAGGGACACGGGGAGCAGTTCTTC.

The rearrangement links TRBV2 to TRBJ2-2; a weak D match, TRBD2 (5 bases). Trimming removed 7 bases from V and 6 bases from J, with 21 bases in between. Germline values: CDR1 SNHLY, CDR2 FYNNEI. This CDR3 is 16 amino acids long. CDR3 in amino acids: CASNGKASSYPGELFF. CDR3 sequence (DNA): TGTGCCAGCAACGGCAAGGCTAGCTCGTACCCCGGGGAGCTGTTTTTT.

This clonotype has just a few counts. The chain links TRBV4-1 to TRBJ1-1, with D perhaps matching TRBD1 (6 bases). The CDR3 length is 16 residues. Per germline, CDR1 MGHRA and CDR2 YSYEKL. Trimming shortened V by 1 base and J by 1 base, and 13 bases separated the two germline ends. The DNA for the CDR3 is TGCGCCAGCAGCCAAGTAAGGACAGATAAGAACACTGAAGCTTTCTTT. Translation gives CASSQVRTDKNTEAFF.

This sequence joins TRBV12-3 or TRBV12-4 and TRBJ2-1; 10 bases line up with TRBD2. The CDR3 is 14 residues long. The V gene end was trimmed by 7 bases and the J gene end by 4 bases; junction bases not matched to a gene: 4. CDR3 nucleotides: TGTGCCAGCAATAGCGGGGGGTCTTACAATGAGCAGTTCTTC. Translation: CASNSGGSYNEQFF.

V usage is TRBV7-8 and J usage is TRBJ1-5, with D uncertain. V was trimmed by 2 bases and J by 1 base, leaving 6 bases between them. Germline V gene data show CDR1 as SGHVS and CDR2 as FQNEAQ. The CDR3 spans 14 residues. CDR3 in amino acids: CASSLPDSNQPQHF. The CDR3 nucleotides read TGTGCCAGCAGCTTACCGGACAGCAATCAGCCCCAGCATTTT. The variable domain in full, with the rest retrieved from reference TRBV7-8 and TRBJ1-5, is GAGVSQSPRYKVAKRGQDVALRCDPISGHVSLFWYQQALGQGPEFLTYFQNEAQLDKSGLPSDRFFAERPEGSVSTLKIQRTQQEDSAVYLCASSLPDSNQPQHFGDGTRLSIL.

This clonotype has just a few counts. A much larger clone lies one base from this, so it may be a read error. The rearrangement uses TRBV25-1 and TRBJ1-4, with D unclear. The V gene's germline CDR1 is MGHDK and CDR2 SYGVNS. The CDR3 is 12 residues long. CDR3: CDSSGSEDAVFF. In DNA, the CDR3 is TGTGACAGCAGTGGATCGGAGGACGCAGTGTTTTTT.

This clonotype was picked up a small number of times. V and J are TRBV9 and TRBJ2-5; D may correspond to TRBD1 or TRBD2 (7 bases each). Trimming pared 3 bases from V and 5 bases from J, leaving 14 bases between. The germline CDR1 and CDR2 sequences are SGDLS and YYNGEE. The CDR3 totals 14 residues. CDR3 residues: CASSEGAREETQYF. The DNA of the CDR3 is TGTGCCAGCAGCGAGGGGGCGCGGGAGGAGACCCAGTACTTC.

The genes are TRBV4-2 and TRBJ2-7; D not certain. CDR1 LGHNA and CDR2 YNFKEQ come from the germline V gene. Trimming shortened V by 0 bases and J by 9 bases, and 15 bases separated the two germline ends. The CDR3 length is 14 residues. DNA of the CDR3: TGTGCCAGCAGCCAAGATAGTTGGGTTGATCGGCAGTACTTC. Amino acid sequence: CASSQDSWVDRQYF.

In this sample, this clonotype turned up a few times. This sequence joins TRBV5-1 and TRBJ2-7; TRBD2 might be the D (6 bases). Per germline, CDR1 SGHRS and CDR2 YFSETQ. V dropped 3 bases and J dropped 0 bases, with 10 bases sitting between them. The CDR3 is 14 residues long. The CDR3 region is CASSWGVSSYEQYF. CDR3 in DNA: TGCGCCAGCAGCTGGGGGGTGAGCTCCTACGAGCAGTACTTC.

The chain uses TRBV6-1 and TRBJ1-5, with D unclear. Germline loops: CDR1 MNHNS, CDR2 SASEGT. CDR3 length: 10 residues. V lost 6 bases and J lost 15, with 12 bases in between. As DNA, the CDR3 is TGTGCCAGCAGGGGCCGAAACCGGCATTTT. Translating gives CASRGRNRHF.